Presented here are 17 T cell receptor beta chains from one specimen sequenced in a study of vaccination effects on CD4 cells after COVID-19. No cognate antigen is known for these TCRs. The culture ran for approximately 9 days before CD4+ T cells were isolated. Two-dose vaccination with either BNT162b2 or mRNA-1273 was given to the participants. Data came from immunoSEQ multiplex PCR; TCRdb stores just in-frame clones and leaves some out. This sample has approximately 31,000 clones, with around 70% found just once. The starting material was CD4+ T cells from PBMCs cultured without peptide, obtained after COVID-19 vaccination. These receptors were obtained from a human donor who received a COVID-19 vaccine.

The CDR3 bases are TGTGCCAGCAGCGTAGTGGGACAGGGGGATGAAAAACTGTTTTTT. Translated, it gives CASSVVGQGDEKLFF. The V and J genes are TRBV9 and TRBJ1-4; 11 nucleotides match TRBD1. With 0 bases clipped from V and 6 bases from J, the junction kept 1 base outside the gene matches. The germline V gene encodes CDR1 SGDLS and CDR2 YYNGEE. The CDR3 covers 15 residues.

The chain has TRBV7-9 and TRBJ2-7, with D tentatively TRBD2 (7 bases). CDR1 SEHNR and CDR2 FQNEAQ come from the germline V gene (reference sequence). This CDR3 is 13 amino acids long. Trimming cost V 5 bases and J 6 bases, with 14 bases left between them. The CDR3 protein is CASSAPGGAEQYF. The DNA of the CDR3 is TGTGCCAGCAGCGCCCCTGGGGGGGCCGAGCAGTACTTC.

This clone came up a few times. The chain couples TRBV30 to TRBJ2-2; 8 bases line up with TRBD1. J lost 3 bases, V lost 8 bases, and 8 bases had no gene match. Germline V gives CDR1 GTSNPN, CDR2 SVGIG (reference sequence). This CDR3 is 14 amino acids long. The CDR3 spells CAGLHRGDTGELFF. The CDR3 bases are TGTGCCGGACTCCACAGGGGGGACACCGGGGAGCTGTTTTTT.

The V call is TRBV20-1, the J call TRBJ1-3; possible D gene TRBD1, 5 bases. V lost 3 bases and J 0 bases, leaving 9 bases between the germline ends. The CDR3 length is 14 residues. Germline V gene lookup returns CDR1 DFQATT and CDR2 SNEGSKA (reference sequence). The CDR3 reads CSASSGGSGNTIYF. The CDR3, as DNA: TGCAGTGCTAGTTCGGGGGGCTCTGGAAACACCATATATTTT.

This clone appeared a few times. The J gene is TRBJ2-2, the V gene TRBV18, with 8 bases matching TRBD2. V shed 0 bases, J shed 6 bases, and the junction held 9 bases outside the gene matches. The germline V gene encodes CDR1 KGHSH and CDR2 LQKENI. The CDR3 runs 17 residues. The CDR3 spells CASSPPGAGAGAGELFF. The CDR3 nucleotides are TGTGCCAGCTCACCACCGGGAGCGGGAGCGGGCGCCGGGGAGCTGTTTTTT.

The chain links TRBV9 to TRBJ1-1; D is unclear. V was trimmed by 4 bases and J by 2 bases, leaving 15 bases between them. The CDR3 has 15 amino acids. Germline-derived CDR1 and CDR2 are SGDLS and YYNGEE. The CDR3 nucleotides are TGTGCCAGCAGCCTAAAGGGAGCGGAAAACACTGAAGCTTTCTTT. It codes for CASSLKGAENTEAFF. Filled out from reference TRBV9 and TRBJ1-1, the complete variable domain reads DSGVTQTPKHLITATGQRVTLRCSPRSGDLSVYWYQQSLDQGLQFLIQYYNGEERAKGNILERFSAQQFPDLHSELNLSSLELGDSALYFCASSLKGAENTEAFFGQGTRLTVV.

This chain links TRBV20-1 with TRBJ2-7; D ambiguous. This CDR3 is 10 amino acids long. CDR1 and CDR2 (germline): DFQATT, SNEGSKA (reference sequence). Trimming cost V 5 bases and J 3 bases, with 5 bases left between them. CDR3 bases: TGCAGTGCTGGGTACTACGAGCAGTACTTC. The encoded protein is CSAGYYEQYF.

In its sample, this clone was seen once. The chain combines TRBV30 with TRBJ1-5; D call uncertain. The V end lost 0 bases, the J end lost 0 bases, and 6 bases lay between the germline ends. Germline V lookup: CDR1 GTSNPN, CDR2 SVGIG (reference sequence). The CDR3 runs to 14 residues. This CDR3 reads CAWSVSYSNQPQHF. DNA for the CDR3: TGTGCCTGGAGTGTCTCTTATAGCAATCAGCCCCAGCATTTT.

This chain joins TRBV9 and TRBJ2-3; D uncertain. Trimming cost V 2 bases and J 9 bases, with 16 bases left between them. There are 14 residues in the CDR3. Germline CDR1 reads SGDLS; CDR2 reads YYNGEE. The CDR3 loop reads CASSVEPTSVTQYF. The DNA of the CDR3 is TGTGCCAGCAGCGTCGAACCAACTTCGGTCACGCAGTATTTT.

The rearrangement links TRBV27 to TRBJ2-1, with 9 nucleotides matching TRBD2. This CDR3 has 14 residues. Losses at the gene ends were 5 bases for V and 9 bases for J; bases not matched to a gene: 8. Germline CDR1 MNHEY, CDR2 SMNVEV (reference sequence). CDR3 coding DNA: TGTGCCAGCAGTCCCATAGCGGGAGTTGGTGAGCAGTTCTTC. This gives the protein CASSPIAGVGEQFF.

This clone has just one count. The chain combines TRBV5-1 with TRBJ2-1; 7 bases match TRBD1. V was pared by 5 bases and J by 5 bases, with 4 bases of the junction left unmatched. The CDR3 runs to 13 residues. Germline CDR1 reads SGHRS; CDR2 reads YFSETQ. This CDR3 reads CASSRGGHNEQFF. CDR3 DNA sequence: TGCGCCAGCAGTCGAGGGGGCCACAATGAGCAGTTCTTC.

The chain combines TRBV27 with TRBJ2-7, with TRBD1 matching over 9 bases. The junction had 6 bases not matched to a gene; V was cut back by 2 bases and J by 4 bases. Germline lookup yields CDR1 MNHEY and CDR2 SMNVEV (reference sequence). CDR3 length: 15 amino acids. CDR3 in DNA: TGTGCCAGCAGTTTACGGGGACAGGGAAGTTACGAGCAGTACTTC. The encoded protein is CASSLRGQGSYEQYF.

The chain uses TRBV29-1 and TRBJ2-7; D not certain. The V gene's germline CDR1 is SQVTM and CDR2 ANQGSEA. V was trimmed by 5 bases and J by 4 bases, leaving 15 bases between them. CDR3 length: 13 residues. As DNA, the CDR3 is TGCAGCGTTAGGCTGGGCGGTCAGTACGAGCAGTACTTC. Its protein is CSVRLGGQYEQYF.

The chain employs TRBV5-4 and TRBJ2-1; 8 nucleotides align to TRBD2. The CDR3 is 15 residues long. CDR1 is SGHNT and CDR2 is YYREEE in the germline V gene (reference sequence). Losses at the gene ends were 4 bases for V and 3 bases for J; bases not matched to a gene: 6. CDR3 bases: TGTGCCAGCAGCCGCGGGGGGCCCGACTACAATGAGCAGTTCTTC. Protein: CASSRGGPDYNEQFF.

The V gene is TRBV11-2, the J gene TRBJ2-4, with D possibly matching TRBD2 (6 bases). V shed 5 bases and J shed 6 bases, with 14 bases lying between them. Germline assignment: CDR1 SGHAT and CDR2 FQNNGV. CDR3 size: 14 residues. The chain's CDR3 is CASSKRDSGNIQYF. DNA of the CDR3: TGTGCCAGCAGCAAACGGGACTCAGGAAACATTCAGTACTTC.

This clone was seen once. The J gene is TRBJ2-7, the V gene TRBV7-8, with 10 nucleotides matching TRBD1. The germline CDR1 and CDR2 sequences are SGHVS and FQNEAQ. The CDR3 is 15 amino acids. J was trimmed by 2 bases and V by 4 bases; bases with no gene match: 5. CDR3 loop: CASSSGQGTPYEQYF. CDR3 DNA sequence: TGTGCCAGCAGCTCGGGACAGGGGACCCCCTACGAGCAGTACTTC.

This chain uses TRBV5-4 with TRBJ1-2; TRBD1 aligns across 7 bases. The germline V gene encodes CDR1 SGHNT and CDR2 YYREEE (reference sequence). After removal of 4 bases from V and 2 bases from J, the junction contained 14 bases not matched to a gene. This CDR3 contains 17 residues. In DNA, the CDR3 is TGTGCCAGCAGCACACCCATCGCAGGGGGACTAAACTATGGCTACACCTTC. This gives the protein CASSTPIAGGLNYGYTF.